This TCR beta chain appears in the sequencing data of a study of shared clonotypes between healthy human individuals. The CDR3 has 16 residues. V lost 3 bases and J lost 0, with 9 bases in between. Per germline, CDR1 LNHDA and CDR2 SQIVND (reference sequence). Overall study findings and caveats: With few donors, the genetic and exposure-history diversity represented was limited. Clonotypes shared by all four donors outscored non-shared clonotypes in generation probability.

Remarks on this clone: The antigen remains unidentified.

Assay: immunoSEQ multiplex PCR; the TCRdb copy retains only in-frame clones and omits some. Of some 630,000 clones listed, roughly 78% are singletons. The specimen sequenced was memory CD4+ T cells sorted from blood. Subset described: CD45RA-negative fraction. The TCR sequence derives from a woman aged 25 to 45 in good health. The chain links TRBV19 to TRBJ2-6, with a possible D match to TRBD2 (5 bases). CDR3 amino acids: CASSIHGVSGANVLTF. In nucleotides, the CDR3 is TGTGCCAGTAGTATCCACGGGGTCTCTGGGGCCAACGTCCTGACTTTC. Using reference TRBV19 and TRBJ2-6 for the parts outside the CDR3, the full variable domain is DGGITQSPKYLFRKEGQNVTLSCEQNLNHDAMYWYRQDPGQGLRLIYYSQIVNDFQKGDIAEGYSVSREKKESFPLTVTSAQKNPTAFYLCASSIHGVSGANVLTFGAGSRLTVL.